The rows below give T cell receptor beta chains drawn from one sample of a study of STAT5B mutations in CD4+ large granular lymphocyte leukemia. Assay: immunoSEQ multiplex PCR; the TCRdb copy retains only in-frame clones and omits some. The table shows around 43,000 clones, with about 86% occurring only once. What was sequenced was CD4+ T cells from blood buffy coats. The origin of the receptors is a human donor in good health. Each CDR3 is given with its conserved first and last residue. A D gene is named only where the DNA matches it firmly. The size entry is marked missing in some rows and otherwise reads once, few, many or a size class.

TRBJ1-3 few TRBV29-1 NA TGCAGCGTTGGGACCAGAGGCTCTGGAAACACCATATATTTT CSVGTRGSGNTIYF
TRBJ1-1 few TRBV5-1 TRBD1 TGCGCCACCAAACCGGGACAGGGGCCTGAAGCTTTCTTT CATKPGQGPEAFF
TRBJ1-1 NA TRBV18 NA TGTGCCAGCTCATCATCGTCGAACACTGAAGCTTTCTTT CASSSSSNTEAFF
TRBJ2-7 NA TRBV19 NA TGTGCCAGTAGCGAACAGGGGGGGTACGAGCAGTACTTC CASSEQGGYEQYF
TRBJ2-1 NA TRBV5-4 NA TGTGCCAGCAGCCAGGGTGAGTTTAAAGGCTACAATGAGCAGTTCTTC CASSQGEFKGYNEQFF
TRBJ1-2 NA TRBV6-1 NA TGTGCCAGCAGCGGCAGGGGACTCTATGGCTACACCTTC CASSGRGLYGYTF
TRBJ1-2 NA TRBV2 NA TGTGCCAGCAGGACAGCTCCCTATGGCTACACCTTC CASRTAPYGYTF
TRBJ1-1 NA TRBV2 NA TGTGCCAGCAGTGTGGCCTTGAGGGGCACTGAAGCTTTCTTT CASSVALRGTEAFF
TRBJ1-5 once TRBV2 TRBD1 TGTGCCAGCAGTGAAACAGGGGGCGATCAGCCCCAGCATTTT CASSETGGDQPQHF
TRBJ2-2 NA TRBV28 TRBD2 TGTGCCAGCAGTTTGAGGACTAGCTGGAACACCGGGGAGCTGTTTTTT CASSLRTSWNTGELFF
TRBJ2-3 NA TRBV2 TRBD2 TGTGCCAACACGGCGGCTAGCGGGAGAGCGGATACGCAGTATTTT CANTAASGRADTQYF
TRBJ2-7 NA TRBV11-3 TRBD2 TGTGCCAGCAGCCCAACTAGCGGGAGCCACGAGCAGTACTTC CASSPTSGSHEQYF
TRBJ1-1 NA TRBV14 NA TGTGCCAGCAGCCAAGAATTCAGGGGTGAAGCTTTCTTT CASSQEFRGEAFF
TRBJ1-3 NA TRBV29-1 TRBD1 TGCAGCGTAGCAGGGGGCGGTGGAAACACCATATATTTT CSVAGGGGNTIYF
TRBJ2-1 NA TRBV28 NA TGTGCCAGCAGTTTATACCGGGACCTCAATGAGCAGTTCTTC CASSLYRDLNEQFF
TRBJ2-7 NA TRBV18 NA TGTGCCAGCTCACCAAGACAGCGCACCTCCTACGAGCAGTACTTC CASSPRQRTSYEQYF
TRBJ1-2 NA TRBV6-6 NA TGTGCCAGCAGTCGTACCCGATGGGACTATGGCTACACCTTC CASSRTRWDYGYTF
TRBJ2-7 NA TRBV29-1 TRBD1 TGCAGCGCAGGGACAGGAGGAACTTCCTACGAGCAGTACTTC CSAGTGGTSYEQYF
TRBJ2-2 NA TRBV2 NA TGTGCCAGCAGTGGTCTTGCCGGGGAGCTGTTTTTT CASSGLAGELFF
TRBJ1-2 NA TRBV4-2 TRBD1 TGTGCCAGCAGTGCTACGGGGAGGACAGGGGGCGGGTATGGCTACACCTTC CASSATGRTGGGYGYTF
TRBJ2-7 NA TRBV11-1 TRBD1 TGTGCCAGCAGCTTGCCTCCGGGACAGGGACCCTCCGAGCAGTACTTC CASSLPPGQGPSEQYF
TRBJ1-2 few TRBV4-2 NA TGTGCCAGCAGCCAAGACAGGGTGAGCTATGGCTACACCTTC CASSQDRVSYGYTF
TRBJ2-2 NA TRBV30 NA TGTGCCTGGAGTGCTAAGGGGACCAACACCGGGGAGCTGTTTTTT CAWSAKGTNTGELFF
TRBJ2-7 NA TRBV19 NA TGTGCCAGCCCGGAGAGCTACGAGCAGTACTTC CASPESYEQYF
TRBJ2-3 NA TRBV5-4 TRBD2 TGTGCCAGCAGCTTAGCAGCGGGAGGGATCTTAGATACGCAGTATTTT CASSLAAGGILDTQYF
TRBJ1-2 NA TRBV5-6 NA TGTGCCAGCAGCTTGGACGGAATCTATGGCTACACCTTC CASSLDGIYGYTF
TRBJ2-2 NA TRBV11-3 NA TGTGCCAGCAGCTTATCCGCTCACGGGGAGCTGTTTTTT CASSLSAHGELFF
TRBJ1-2 NA TRBV7-2 TRBD1 TGTGCCAGCAGTTGGACCGGACAGGACCCCGGAAGCTACACCTTC CASSWTGQDPGSYTF
TRBJ2-3 NA TRBV30 TRBD1 TGTGCCTGGGAGGAAGGGGACAGGGGAGGGGATACGCAGTATTTT CAWEEGDRGGDTQYF
TRBJ2-1 NA TRBV5-3 TRBD2 TGTGCCAGATTGACTAGCGGGAGCCACAATGAGCAGTTCTTC CARLTSGSHNEQFF
TRBJ2-2 few TRBV10-3 TRBD2 TGTGCCATCAGTGAGGGACTAGCGGGAGTATTTGGGAACACCGGGGAGCTGTTTTTT CAISEGLAGVFGNTGELFF
TRBJ2-6 NA TRBV4-3 NA TGCGCCAGCAGCCAAGCCTCTGGGGCCAACGTCCTGACTTTC CASSQASGANVLTF
TRBJ1-5 once TRBV2 NA TGTGCCAGCAGCCAAGCGAGGAAACAGCCCCAGCATTTT CASSQARKQPQHF
TRBJ2-3 NA TRBV7-2 TRBD2 TGTGCCAGCAGCCCCATAGCGGGAGGGGGCACAGATACGCAGTATTTT CASSPIAGGGTDTQYF
TRBJ2-3 NA TRBV7-3 NA TGTGCCAGCAGCCCTGAAGGGACTCGTTACACAGATACGCAGTATTTT CASSPEGTRYTDTQYF
TRBJ2-1 NA TRBV5-4 NA TGTGCCAGCAGCTTCGACAGCAGCTCCTACAATGAGCAGTTCTTC CASSFDSSSYNEQFF
TRBJ2-5 NA TRBV5-6 NA TGTGCCAGCAGCTTGTTTAGTGAGACCCAGTACTTC CASSLFSETQYF
TRBJ1-5 NA TRBV19 NA TGTGCCAGTAGCCATCGGGGGGAAAATCAGCCCCAGCATTTT CASSHRGENQPQHF
TRBJ1-5 NA TRBV10-3 NA TGTGCCATCAGTGACGATCTCAGGGGTCAGCCCCAGCATTTT CAISDDLRGQPQHF
TRBJ1-2 NA TRBV5-1 TRBD1 TGCGCCAGCAGCCCGGGGGGACAGGGGGCCAAAACGTATGGCTACACCTTC CASSPGGQGAKTYGYTF
TRBJ1-1 NA TRBV28 NA TGTGCCAGCAGTTTAGTGAACACTGAAGCTTTCTTT CASSLVNTEAFF
TRBJ1-3 NA TRBV4-2 NA TGTGCCAGCAGCCAAGAATGGACTAGCTCTGGAAACACCATATATTTT CASSQEWTSSGNTIYF
TRBJ1-4 few TRBV7-9 NA TGTGCCAGCAGCTTAGGGCAGGGTGAAAAACTGTTTTTT CASSLGQGEKLFF
TRBJ1-5 once TRBV2 NA TGTGCCAGCAGTGAAGGAGCGCCCCAGCATTTT CASSEGAPQHF